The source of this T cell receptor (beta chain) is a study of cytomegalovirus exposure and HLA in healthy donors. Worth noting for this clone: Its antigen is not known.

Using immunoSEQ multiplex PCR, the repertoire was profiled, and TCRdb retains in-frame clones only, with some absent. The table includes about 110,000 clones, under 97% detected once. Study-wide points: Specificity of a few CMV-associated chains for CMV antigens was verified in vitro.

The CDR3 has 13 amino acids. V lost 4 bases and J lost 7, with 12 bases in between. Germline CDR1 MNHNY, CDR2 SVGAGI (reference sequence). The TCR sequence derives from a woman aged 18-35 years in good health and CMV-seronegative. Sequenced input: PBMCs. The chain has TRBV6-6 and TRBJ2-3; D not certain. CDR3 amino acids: CASSSPIANTQYF. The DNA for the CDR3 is TGTGCCAGCAGTTCCCCCATAGCAAATACGCAGTATTTT.